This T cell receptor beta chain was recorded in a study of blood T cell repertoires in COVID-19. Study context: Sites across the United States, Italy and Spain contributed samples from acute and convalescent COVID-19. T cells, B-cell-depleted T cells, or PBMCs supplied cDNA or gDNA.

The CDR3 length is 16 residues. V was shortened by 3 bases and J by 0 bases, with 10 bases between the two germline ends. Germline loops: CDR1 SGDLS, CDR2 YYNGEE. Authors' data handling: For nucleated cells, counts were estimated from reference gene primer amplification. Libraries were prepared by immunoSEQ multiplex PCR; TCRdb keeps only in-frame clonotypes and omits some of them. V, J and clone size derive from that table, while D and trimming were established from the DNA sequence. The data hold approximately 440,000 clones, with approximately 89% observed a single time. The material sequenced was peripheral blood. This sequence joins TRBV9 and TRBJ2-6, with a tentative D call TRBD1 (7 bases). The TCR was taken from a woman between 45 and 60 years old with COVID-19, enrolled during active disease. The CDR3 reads CASSAGGSSGANVLTF. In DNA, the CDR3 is TGTGCCAGCAGCGCAGGGGGGAGCTCTGGGGCCAACGTCCTGACTTTC.